This T cell receptor (beta chain) is drawn from a study of shared clonotypes between healthy human individuals. Data came from immunoSEQ multiplex PCR; TCRdb stores just in-frame clones and leaves some out. Of around 1.6 million clones listed, 95% to 99% were seen once; the top ten hold roughly 0.45%. In regard to this clone: Its antigen is unknown.

Study-wide findings and caveats: Unshared clonotypes carried lower generation probabilities than those common to all four donors.

The receptor comes from a man younger than 45 in good health. Material: naive CD4+ T cells sorted from blood. Sample subset: CD45RA+ positively selected.

CDR3 sequence (DNA): TGTGCCAGCAGCCTAGGCGGCGAATCTTACGAGCAGTACTTC. Its protein is CASSLGGESYEQYF. This chain connects TRBV7-9 to TRBJ2-7; no reliable D call. The CDR3 sequence is 14 residues long. Germline-derived CDR1 and CDR2 are SEHNR and FQNEAQ (reference sequence). V lost 5 bases to trimming and J lost 4 bases, with 15 bases between them.